Following are 12 T cell receptor beta chains from one sample sequenced in a study of T-cell memory formation after mild COVID-19. In TCRdb, the 5' RACE reads were re-called with MiXCR into one record per CDR3 protein. Counted here are 150,000 or so distinct CDR3 sequences, around 27% occurring once; the ten biggest clones make up approximately 25%. Input material: PBMCs or a T cell subset sorted from them (not recorded which). Receptors originate from an adult woman who had mild COVID-19 (a few samples of this study predate the infection). Cell type and time point are not known.

The rearrangement uses TRBV5-1 and TRBJ1-2, with 9 bases matching TRBD1. The V segment lost 3 bases and the J segment 6 bases; nucleotides outside the gene matches: 12. The CDR3 loop spans 16 amino acids. Germline lookup yields CDR1 SGHRS and CDR2 YFSETQ. The chain's CDR3 is CASSSGTGPPRDGYTF. The CDR3 DNA is TGCGCCAGCAGCTCCGGGACAGGGCCCCCGAGGGATGGCTACACCTTC.

This clonotype was counted only a few times. The chain joins TRBV9 to TRBJ2-7, with D unclear. CDR3 length equals 16 residues. Germline assignment: CDR1 SGDLS and CDR2 YYNGEE. Trimming removed 4 bases at V and 3 bases at J, with 20 bases between. The CDR3: CASSNSQGKDHYEQYF. CDR3 coding DNA: TGTGCCAGCAGCAACTCACAAGGGAAGGACCACTACGAGCAGTACTTC.

This clonotype was recorded a few times. This chain joins TRBV4-3 and TRBJ1-1, with 8 bases lining up with TRBD1. V trimming: 0 bases; J trimming: 4 bases; junction bases outside the gene matches: 4. CDR1 is LGHNA and CDR2 is YSLEER in the germline V gene. CDR3 length equals 15 residues. In nucleotides, the CDR3 is TGCGCCAGCAGCCAAGACCGGACAGGGTTCACTGAAGCTTTCTTT. The encoded protein is CASSQDRTGFTEAFF.

This clonotype turned up a few times. The chain has TRBV5-5 and TRBJ2-5, with TRBD2 as a possible D gene (6 bases). From germline, CDR1 is SGHKS and CDR2 YYEKEE (reference sequence). The CDR3 sequence is 15 residues long. Trimming took 4 bases from V and 4 from J, leaving 17 bases between them. In DNA, the CDR3 is TGTGCCAGCAGCCCCGGCGGGGTGCGCCTAGAGACCCAGTACTTC. This encodes CASSPGGVRLETQYF.

A few counts support this clonotype. The chain uses TRBV5-1 and TRBJ2-7, with D maybe TRBD1 (5 bases). The CDR3 is made up of 14 amino acids. Germline V gives CDR1 SGHRS, CDR2 YFSETQ. V lost 4 bases to trimming and J lost 2 bases, with 13 bases between them. CDR3 DNA sequence: TGCGCCAGCAGCCCGCCCGACAGCCCCTACGAGCAGTACTTC. Translated, it gives CASSPPDSPYEQYF.

This rearrangement joins TRBV4-2 to TRBJ2-3; 7 bases fit TRBD2. The junction had 11 bases not matched to a gene; V was cut back by 0 bases and J by 11 bases. The CDR3 is 15 amino acids. The germline CDR1 and CDR2 sequences are LGHNA and YNFKEQ. This CDR3 reads CASSQERTSGTMQYF. In nucleotides, the CDR3 is TGTGCCAGCAGCCAAGAACGTACCTCCGGGACTATGCAGTATTTT.

This clonotype has more than one count but fewer than ten. V usage is TRBV29-1 and J usage is TRBJ2-1; D possibly corresponds to TRBD1 (5 bases). CDR3 size: 13 residues. Germline CDR1 SQVTM, CDR2 ANQGSEA. V dropped 4 bases and J dropped 3 bases, with 10 bases sitting between them. The DNA for the CDR3 is TGCAGCGTTGTCAGGGTGAGCTACAATGAGCAGTTCTTC. This codes for CSVVRVSYNEQFF.

CDR3 coding DNA: TGTGCCAGCAGCGATAGCGGGAGGGGAACCGGGGAGCTGTTTTTT. It specifies CASSDSGRGTGELFF. The chain carries TRBV9 and TRBJ2-2; 11 bases agree with TRBD2. Germline trimming cut 3 bases from V and 5 bases from J; bases unmatched to any gene: 3. This CDR3 contains 15 residues. Germline CDR1 and CDR2: SGDLS and YYNGEE.

This clonotype has just a few counts. The rearrangement joins TRBV6-2 or TRBV6-3 to TRBJ2-3, with TRBD1 matching 7 bases. The germline gives CDR1 MNHEY, CDR2 SVGEGT. This CDR3 is 15 amino acids long. V trimming: 4 bases; J trimming: 3 bases; junction bases outside the gene matches: 7. For the CDR3, the DNA is TGTGCCAGCAGTTCAGGACAGGATGAAACAGATACGCAGTATTTT. It yields the protein CASSSGQDETDTQYF.

The chain carries TRBV4-3 and TRBJ1-3; D unresolved. Trimming took 0 bases from V and 0 from J, leaving 9 bases between them. The CDR3 spans 16 residues. Germline V lookup: CDR1 LGHNA, CDR2 YSLEER. CDR3 in amino acids: CASSQDRTVSGNTIYF. The DNA for the CDR3 is TGCGCCAGCAGCCAAGATCGAACAGTCTCTGGAAACACCATATATTTT.

In nucleotides, the CDR3 is TGTGCCAGCAGTTACCCCGACAGCGATGGCTACACCTTC. Residues: CASSYPDSDGYTF. The J gene is TRBJ1-2, the V gene TRBV6-5; D perhaps matches TRBD1 (5 bases). The CDR3 runs 13 residues. The V end was cut by 2 bases, the J end by 6 bases, with 10 bases between. CDR1 and CDR2 from the germline V gene are MNHEY and SVGAGI.

This clonotype was counted between two and nine times. The chain recombines TRBV11-2 with TRBJ2-1; 9 positions match TRBD2. The CDR3 covers 18 residues. CDR1 is SGHAT and CDR2 is FQNNGV in the germline V gene. V lost 9 bases and J lost 2; bases outside the gene matches: 17. Written as DNA, the CDR3 is TGTGCCAGTTACCCGGGACTAGCAGGGGGTGGAGCCTACAATGAGCAGTTCTTC. Translation gives CASYPGLAGGGAYNEQFF.